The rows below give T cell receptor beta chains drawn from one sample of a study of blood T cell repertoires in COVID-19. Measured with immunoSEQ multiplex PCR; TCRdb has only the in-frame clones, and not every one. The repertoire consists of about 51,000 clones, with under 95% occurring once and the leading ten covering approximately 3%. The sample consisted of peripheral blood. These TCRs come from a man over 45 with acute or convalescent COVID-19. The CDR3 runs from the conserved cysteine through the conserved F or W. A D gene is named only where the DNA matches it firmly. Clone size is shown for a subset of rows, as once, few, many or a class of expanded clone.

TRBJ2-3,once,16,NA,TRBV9,CASSVTAETSTDTQYF,TGTGCCAGCAGCGTAACAGCCGAAACGAGCACAGATACGCAGTATTTT
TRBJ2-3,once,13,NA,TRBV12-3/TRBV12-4,CASSPNSAGTQYF,TGTGCCAGCAGTCCCAACTCCGCCGGTACGCAGTATTTT
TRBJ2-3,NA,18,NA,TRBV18,CASSPAGAIWDNQDTQYF,TGTGCCAGCTCCCCGGCTGGGGCTATTTGGGACAACCAAGATACGCAGTATTTT
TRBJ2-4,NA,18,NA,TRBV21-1,CASSKRPGGGLAKNIQYF,TGTGCCAGCAGCAAACGGCCGGGAGGTGGGCTAGCCAAAAACATTCAGTACTTC
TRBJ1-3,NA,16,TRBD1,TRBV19,CASSITGGRSGNTIYF,TGTGCCAGTAGTATCACAGGGGGACGCTCTGGAAACACCATATATTTT
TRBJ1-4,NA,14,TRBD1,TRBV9,CASSVGRGNEKLFF,TGTGCCAGCAGCGTAGGCAGGGGGAATGAAAAACTGTTTTTT
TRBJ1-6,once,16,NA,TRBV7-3,CASSLNGQGYNSPLHF,TGTGCCAGCAGCTTAAACGGGCAGGGCTATAATTCACCCCTCCACTTT
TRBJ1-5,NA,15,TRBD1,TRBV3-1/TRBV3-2,CASSQGQGAYQPQHF,TGTGCCAGCAGCCAAGGGCAGGGGGCTTATCAGCCCCAGCATTTT
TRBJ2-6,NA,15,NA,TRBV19,CASSITGSGANVLTF,TGTGCCAGTAGTATAACCGGCTCTGGGGCCAACGTCCTGACTTTC
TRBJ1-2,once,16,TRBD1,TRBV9,CASTPGGGRGNYGYTF,TGTGCCAGCACCCCAGGGGGCGGCAGAGGTAACTATGGCTACACCTTC
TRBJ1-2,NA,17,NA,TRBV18,CASSPPLAGNVNYGYTF,TGTGCCAGCTCACCACCTCTAGCAGGCAACGTTAACTATGGCTACACCTTC
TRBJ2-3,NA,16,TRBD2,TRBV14,CASSQAPAGTTDTQYF,TGTGCCAGCAGCCAAGCGCCAGCGGGGACCACAGATACGCAGTATTTT
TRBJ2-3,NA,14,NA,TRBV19,CASSTPRWPDTQYF,TGTGCCAGTAGTACCCCCAGGTGGCCAGATACGCAGTATTTT
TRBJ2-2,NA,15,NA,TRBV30,CAWVGSGGITGELFF,TGTGCCTGGGTTGGTAGCGGTGGGATAACCGGGGAGCTGTTTTTT
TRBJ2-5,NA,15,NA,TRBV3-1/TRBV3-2,CASSPSGGALETQYF,TGTGCCAGCAGCCCCTCTGGCGGGGCCCTAGAGACCCAGTACTTC
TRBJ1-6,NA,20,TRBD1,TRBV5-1,CASSLKPGQQSTSYNSPLHF,TGCGCCAGCAGCTTGAAACCGGGACAGCAATCCACAAGCTATAATTCACCCCTCCACTTT
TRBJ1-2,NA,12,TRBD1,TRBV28,CATQTGIYGYTF,TGTGCCACCCAGACAGGGATCTATGGCTACACCTTC
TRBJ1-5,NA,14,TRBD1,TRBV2,CASGQADSNQPQHF,TGTGCCAGTGGACAGGCTGATAGCAATCAGCCCCAGCATTTT
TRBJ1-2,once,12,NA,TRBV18,CASSPDTYGYTF,TGTGCCAGCTCACCCGACACATATGGCTACACCTTC
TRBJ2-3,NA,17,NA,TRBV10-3,CAISEGSIAGTTDTQYF,TGTGCCATCAGTGAGGGGTCCATTGCGGGAACAACCGATACGCAGTATTTT
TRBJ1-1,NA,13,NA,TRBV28,CASRPRGNTEAFF,TGTGCCAGCAGACCCCGCGGGAACACTGAAGCTTTCTTT
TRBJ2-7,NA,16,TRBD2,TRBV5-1,CASSLDSGGAAYEQYF,TGCGCCTCAAGCTTGGATAGCGGGGGAGCCGCCTACGAGCAGTACTTC
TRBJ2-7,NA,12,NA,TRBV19,CASSSGGYEQYF,TGTGCCAGTAGCTCCGGAGGCTACGAGCAGTACTTC
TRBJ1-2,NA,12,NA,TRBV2,CASTSQGYGYTF,TGTGCCAGCACTAGTCAGGGGTATGGCTACACCTTC
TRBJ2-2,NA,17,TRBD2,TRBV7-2,CASSLGPAGGPSGELFF,TGTGCCAGCAGCTTAGGACCGGCGGGGGGGCCTTCCGGGGAGCTGTTTTTT
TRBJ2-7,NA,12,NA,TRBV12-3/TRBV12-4,CASSRDNDEQYF,TGTGCCAGCAGCCGCGACAACGACGAGCAGTACTTC
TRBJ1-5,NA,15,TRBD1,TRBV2,CASSDWDRSNQPQHF,TGTGCCAGCAGTGATTGGGACAGATCTAATCAGCCCCAGCATTTT
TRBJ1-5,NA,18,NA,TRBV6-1,CASSEGDNGRGFNQPQHF,TGTGCCAGCAGTGAAGGGGACAATGGCAGGGGATTCAATCAGCCCCAGCATTTT
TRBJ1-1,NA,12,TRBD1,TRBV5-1,CASSAQGPGAFF,TGCGCCAGCAGCGCACAGGGGCCTGGAGCTTTCTTT
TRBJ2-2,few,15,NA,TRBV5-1,CASSLVAGNTGELFF,TGCGCCAGCAGCTTGGTGGCAGGGAACACCGGGGAGCTGTTTTTT
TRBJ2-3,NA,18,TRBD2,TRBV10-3,CAISSRKTSGGDEDTQYF,TGTGCCATCAGTTCACGTAAGACTAGCGGGGGGGATGAAGATACGCAGTATTTT
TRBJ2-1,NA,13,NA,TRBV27,CASGQQSINEQFF,TGTGCCAGTGGACAGCAGTCTATCAATGAGCAGTTCTTC
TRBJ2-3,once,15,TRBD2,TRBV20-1,CSASTAGGFTDTQYF,TGCAGTGCTAGTACAGCGGGGGGCTTCACAGATACGCAGTATTTT
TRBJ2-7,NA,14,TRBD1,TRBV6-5,CASLPLDRSYEQYF,TGTGCCAGCCTCCCTTTGGACAGGTCCTACGAGCAGTACTTC
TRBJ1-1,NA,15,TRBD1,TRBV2,CASRGEQGADTEAFF,TGTGCCAGCAGAGGGGAGCAGGGGGCTGACACTGAAGCTTTCTTT
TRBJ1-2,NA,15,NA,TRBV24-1,CATDPSGTGSNGYTF,TGTGCCACCGACCCTTCGGGGACTGGGAGCAATGGCTACACCTTC
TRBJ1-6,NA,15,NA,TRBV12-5,CASGLGGAGNSPLHF,TGTGCTAGTGGTTTGGGTGGGGCTGGGAATTCACCCCTCCACTTT
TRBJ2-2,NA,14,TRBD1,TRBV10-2,CASNGQGNTGELFF,TGCGCCAGCAACGGACAGGGCAACACCGGGGAGCTGTTTTTT
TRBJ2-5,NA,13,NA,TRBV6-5,CASRPTVQETQYF,TGTGCCAGCAGGCCGACAGTCCAAGAGACCCAGTACTTC
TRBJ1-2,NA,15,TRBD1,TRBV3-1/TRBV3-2,CASSQGTGSNYGYTF,TGTGCCAGCAGCCAAGGGACAGGGTCTAACTATGGCTACACCTTC
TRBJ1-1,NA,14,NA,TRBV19,CASYQQGRHTEAFF,TGTGCCAGCTACCAACAGGGCAGACACACTGAAGCTTTCTTT
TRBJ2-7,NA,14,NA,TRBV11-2,CASSLDGVGSEQYF,TGTGCCAGCAGCTTAGACGGGGTGGGCTCCGAGCAGTACTTC
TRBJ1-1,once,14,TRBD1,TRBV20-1,CSASRTGGPTEAFF,TGCAGTGCTAGTAGAACAGGGGGTCCCACTGAAGCTTTCTTT
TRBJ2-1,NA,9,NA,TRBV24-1,CATSDRRVF,TGTGCCACCAGTGATCGCAGGGTCTTC
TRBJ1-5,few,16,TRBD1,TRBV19,CASSRGQGRVDQPQHF,TGTGCCAGTAGTAGAGGACAGGGGAGAGTGGATCAGCCCCAGCATTTT
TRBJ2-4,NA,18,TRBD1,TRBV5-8,CASSLEIGLPGQENIQYF,TGTGCCAGCAGCTTGGAAATAGGGTTACCGGGACAGGAAAACATTCAGTACTTC
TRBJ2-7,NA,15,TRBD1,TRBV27,CASSLTGTGPYEQYF,TGTGCCAGCAGCCTCACCGGGACAGGACCTTACGAGCAGTACTTC
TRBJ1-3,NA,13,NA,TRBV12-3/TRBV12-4,CASSKTAGGTIYF,TGTGCCAGCAGCAAGACTGCGGGGGGCACCATATATTTT